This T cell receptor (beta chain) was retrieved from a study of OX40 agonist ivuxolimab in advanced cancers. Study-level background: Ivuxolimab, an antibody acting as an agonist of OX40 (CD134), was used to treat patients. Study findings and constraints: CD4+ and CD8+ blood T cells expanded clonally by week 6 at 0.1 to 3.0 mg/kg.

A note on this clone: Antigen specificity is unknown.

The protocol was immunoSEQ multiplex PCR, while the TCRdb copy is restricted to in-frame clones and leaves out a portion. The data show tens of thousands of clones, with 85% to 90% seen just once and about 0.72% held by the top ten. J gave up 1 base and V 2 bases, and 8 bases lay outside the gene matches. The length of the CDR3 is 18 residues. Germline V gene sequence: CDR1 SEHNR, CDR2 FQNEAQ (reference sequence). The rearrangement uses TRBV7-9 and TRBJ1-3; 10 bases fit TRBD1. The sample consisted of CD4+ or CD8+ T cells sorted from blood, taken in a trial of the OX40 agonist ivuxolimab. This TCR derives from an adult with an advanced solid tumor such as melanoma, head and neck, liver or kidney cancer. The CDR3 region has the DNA TGTGCCAGCAGCTTATGGAGGGGACAGGGGACTTCTGGAAACACCATATATTTT. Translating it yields CASSLWRGQGTSGNTIYF.